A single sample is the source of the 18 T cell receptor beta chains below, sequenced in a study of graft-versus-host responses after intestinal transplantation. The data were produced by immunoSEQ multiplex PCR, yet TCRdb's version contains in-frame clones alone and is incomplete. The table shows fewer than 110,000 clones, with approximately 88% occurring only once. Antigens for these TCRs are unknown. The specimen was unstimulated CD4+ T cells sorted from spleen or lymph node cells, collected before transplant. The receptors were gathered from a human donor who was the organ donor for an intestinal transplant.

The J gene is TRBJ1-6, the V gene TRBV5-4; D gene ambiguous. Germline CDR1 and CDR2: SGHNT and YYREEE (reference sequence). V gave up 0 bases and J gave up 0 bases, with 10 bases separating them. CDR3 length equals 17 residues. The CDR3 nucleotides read TGTGCCAGCAGCTTGGGACACCAGAGCTCCTATAATTCACCCCTCCACTTT. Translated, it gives CASSLGHQSSYNSPLHF.

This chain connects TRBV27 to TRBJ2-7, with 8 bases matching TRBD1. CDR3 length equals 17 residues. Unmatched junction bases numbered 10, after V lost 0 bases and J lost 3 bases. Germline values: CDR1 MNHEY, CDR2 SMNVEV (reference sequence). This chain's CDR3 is CASSLSPGTGLSYEQYF. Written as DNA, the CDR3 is TGTGCCAGCAGTTTATCTCCCGGGACAGGCCTTAGCTACGAGCAGTACTTC.

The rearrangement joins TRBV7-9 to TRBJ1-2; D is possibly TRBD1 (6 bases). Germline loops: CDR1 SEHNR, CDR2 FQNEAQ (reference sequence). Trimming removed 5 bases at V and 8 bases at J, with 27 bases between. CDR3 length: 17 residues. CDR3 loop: CASSSSLAHYRVDGYTF. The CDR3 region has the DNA TGTGCCAGCAGCAGCTCGTTAGCACATTACAGGGTGGACGGCTACACCTTC. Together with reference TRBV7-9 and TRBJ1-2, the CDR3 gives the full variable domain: DTGVSQNPRHKITKRGQNVTFRCDPISEHNRLYWYRQTLGQGPEFLTYFQNEAQLEKSRLLSDRFSAERPKGSFSTLEIQRTEQGDSAMYLCASSSSLAHYRVDGYTFGSGTRLTVV.

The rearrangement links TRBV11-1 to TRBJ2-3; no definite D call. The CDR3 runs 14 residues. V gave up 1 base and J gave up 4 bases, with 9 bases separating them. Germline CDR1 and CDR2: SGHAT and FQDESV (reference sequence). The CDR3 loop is CASSLDLRADTQYF. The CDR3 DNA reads TGTGCCAGCAGCTTAGATCTAAGGGCAGATACGCAGTATTTT.

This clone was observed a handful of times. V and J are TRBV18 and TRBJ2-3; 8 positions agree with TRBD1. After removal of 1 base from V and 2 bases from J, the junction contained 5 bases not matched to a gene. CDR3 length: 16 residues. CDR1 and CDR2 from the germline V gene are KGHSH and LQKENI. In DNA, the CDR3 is TGTGCCAGCTCACCACTAGGGGACAGGATCACAGATACGCAGTATTTT. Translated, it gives CASSPLGDRITDTQYF.

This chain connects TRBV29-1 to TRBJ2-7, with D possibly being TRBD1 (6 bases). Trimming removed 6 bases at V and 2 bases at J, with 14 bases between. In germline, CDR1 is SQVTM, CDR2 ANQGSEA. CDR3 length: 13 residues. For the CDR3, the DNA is TGCAGCGTGATGGACAGCCGACCCTACGAGCAGTACTTC. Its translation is CSVMDSRPYEQYF.

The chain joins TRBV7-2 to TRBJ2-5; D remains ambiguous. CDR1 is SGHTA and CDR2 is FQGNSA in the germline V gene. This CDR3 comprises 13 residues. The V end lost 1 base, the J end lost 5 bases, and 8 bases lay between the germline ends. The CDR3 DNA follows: TGTGCCAGCAGCTTAGACAGATGGGAGACCCAGTACTTC. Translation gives CASSLDRWETQYF.

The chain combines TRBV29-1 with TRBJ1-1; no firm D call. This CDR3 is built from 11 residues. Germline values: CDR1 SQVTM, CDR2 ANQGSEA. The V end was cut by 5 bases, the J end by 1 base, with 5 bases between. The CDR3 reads CSVRENTEAFF. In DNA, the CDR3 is TGCAGCGTTAGAGAGAACACTGAAGCTTTCTTT.

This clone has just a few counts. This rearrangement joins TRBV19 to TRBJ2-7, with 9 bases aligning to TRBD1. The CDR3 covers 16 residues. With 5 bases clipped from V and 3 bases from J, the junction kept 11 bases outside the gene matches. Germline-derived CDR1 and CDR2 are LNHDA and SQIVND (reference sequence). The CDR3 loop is CASSPTKGDRDYEQYF. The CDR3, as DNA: TGTGCCAGTAGTCCGACAAAGGGGGACAGGGACTACGAGCAGTACTTC.

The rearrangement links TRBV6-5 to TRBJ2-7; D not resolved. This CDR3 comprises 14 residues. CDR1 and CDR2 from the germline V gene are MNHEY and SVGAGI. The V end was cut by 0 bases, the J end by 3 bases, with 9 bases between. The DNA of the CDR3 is TGTGCCAGCAGTTACTCTCGGCTATTCTACGAGCAGTACTTC. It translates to CASSYSRLFYEQYF.

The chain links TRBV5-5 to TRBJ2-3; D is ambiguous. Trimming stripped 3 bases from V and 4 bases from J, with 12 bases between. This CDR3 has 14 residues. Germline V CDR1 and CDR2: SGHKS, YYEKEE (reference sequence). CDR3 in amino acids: CASSWASRADTQYF. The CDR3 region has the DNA TGTGCCAGCAGCTGGGCCTCTAGGGCAGATACGCAGTATTTT.

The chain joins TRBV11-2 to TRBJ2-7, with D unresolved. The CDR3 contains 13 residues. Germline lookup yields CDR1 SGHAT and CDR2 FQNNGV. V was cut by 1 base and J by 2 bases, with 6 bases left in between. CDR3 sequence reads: CASSLARPYEQYF. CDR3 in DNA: TGTGCCAGCAGCTTAGCGAGACCCTACGAGCAGTACTTC.

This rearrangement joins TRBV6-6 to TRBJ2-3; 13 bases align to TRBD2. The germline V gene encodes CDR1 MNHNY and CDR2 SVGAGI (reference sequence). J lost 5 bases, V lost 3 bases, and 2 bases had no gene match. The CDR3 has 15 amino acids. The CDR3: CASSYGTSGVDTQYF. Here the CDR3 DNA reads TGTGCCAGCAGTTATGGGACTAGCGGGGTAGATACGCAGTATTTT.

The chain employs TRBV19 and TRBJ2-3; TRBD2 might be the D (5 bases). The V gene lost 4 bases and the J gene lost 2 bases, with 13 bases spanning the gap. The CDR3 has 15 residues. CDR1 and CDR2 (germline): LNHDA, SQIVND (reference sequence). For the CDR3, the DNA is TGTGCCAGTAGTACCCGGACTGGATACACAGATACGCAGTATTTT. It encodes CASSTRTGYTDTQYF.

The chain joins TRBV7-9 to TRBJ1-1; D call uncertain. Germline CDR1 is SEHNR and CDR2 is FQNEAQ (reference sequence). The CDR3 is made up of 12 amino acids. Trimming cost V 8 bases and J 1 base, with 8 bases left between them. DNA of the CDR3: TGTGCCAGCGGGTGGGGGAACACTGAAGCTTTCTTT. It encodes CASGWGNTEAFF.

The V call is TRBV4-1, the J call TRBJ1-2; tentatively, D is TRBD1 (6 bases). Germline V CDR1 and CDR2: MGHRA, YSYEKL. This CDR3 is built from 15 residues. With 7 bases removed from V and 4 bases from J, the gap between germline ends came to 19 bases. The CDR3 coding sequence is TGCGCCAGCACTAAGGGACATGATTTAGGCTATGGCTACACCTTC. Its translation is CASTKGHDLGYGYTF.

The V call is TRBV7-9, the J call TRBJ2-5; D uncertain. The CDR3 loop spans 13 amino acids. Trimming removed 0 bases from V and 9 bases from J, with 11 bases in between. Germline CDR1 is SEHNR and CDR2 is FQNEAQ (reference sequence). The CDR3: CASSLAGGRAQYF. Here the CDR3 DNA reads TGTGCCAGCAGCTTAGCTGGTGGAAGGGCCCAGTACTTC.

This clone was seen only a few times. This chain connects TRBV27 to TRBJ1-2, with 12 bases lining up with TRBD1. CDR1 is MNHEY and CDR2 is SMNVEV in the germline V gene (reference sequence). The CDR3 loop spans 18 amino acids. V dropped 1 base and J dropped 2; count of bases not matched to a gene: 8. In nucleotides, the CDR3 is TGTGCCAGCAGTTTATTCGGGGACAGGGGGCGACCCAACTATGGCTACACCTTC. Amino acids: CASSLFGDRGRPNYGYTF.